This record looks at one T cell receptor beta chain sequence and its context. What it binds is not known. Method: immunoSEQ multiplex PCR; TCRdb's copy keeps in-frame clones and lacks some. Here the sample spans 110,000 to 150,000 clones, around 90% being singletons. This sample stems from a study of cytomegalovirus exposure and HLA in healthy donors. General observations from the study: As confirmed in vitro, a few CMV-associated chains were specific for CMV antigens.

The donors were members of the validation cohort comprising about 130 subjects, separate from the roughly 690-subject first cohort. The V and J ends lost 4 bases and 10 bases, in that order; junction bases with no gene match: 9. CDR3 size: 14 residues. CDR1 is MGHRA, CDR2 YSYEKL, per germline. The specimen was PBMCs. V usage is TRBV4-1 and J usage is TRBJ2-1, with 8 positions matching TRBD1. The source of this sequence is a woman aged 18-29 years in good health and CMV-seropositive. CDR3 loop: CASSRQSRDREQFF. The CDR3 DNA reads as TGCGCCAGCAGCCGCCAATCCCGGGACAGGGAGCAGTTCTTC.